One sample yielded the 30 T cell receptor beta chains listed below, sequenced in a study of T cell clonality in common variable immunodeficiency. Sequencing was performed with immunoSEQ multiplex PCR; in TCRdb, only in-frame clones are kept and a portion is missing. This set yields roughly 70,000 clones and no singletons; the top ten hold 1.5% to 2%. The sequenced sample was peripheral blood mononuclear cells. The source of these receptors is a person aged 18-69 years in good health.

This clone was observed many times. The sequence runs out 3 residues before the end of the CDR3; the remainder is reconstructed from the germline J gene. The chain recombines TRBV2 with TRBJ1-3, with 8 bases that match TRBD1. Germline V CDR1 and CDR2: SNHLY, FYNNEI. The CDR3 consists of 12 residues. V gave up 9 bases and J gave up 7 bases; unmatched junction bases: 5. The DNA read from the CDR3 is TGTGCCAGACAGGGGGGTCAGAACACC. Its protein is CARQGGQNT. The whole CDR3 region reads CARQGGQNTIYF.

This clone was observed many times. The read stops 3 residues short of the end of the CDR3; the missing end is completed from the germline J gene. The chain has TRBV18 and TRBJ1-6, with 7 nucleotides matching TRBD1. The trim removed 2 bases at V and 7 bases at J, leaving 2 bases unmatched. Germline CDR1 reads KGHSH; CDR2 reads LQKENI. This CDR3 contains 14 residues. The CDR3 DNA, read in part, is TGTGCCAGCTCACCAGACAGGGAAAATTCACCC. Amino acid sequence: CASSPDRENSP. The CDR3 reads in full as CASSPDRENSPLHF.

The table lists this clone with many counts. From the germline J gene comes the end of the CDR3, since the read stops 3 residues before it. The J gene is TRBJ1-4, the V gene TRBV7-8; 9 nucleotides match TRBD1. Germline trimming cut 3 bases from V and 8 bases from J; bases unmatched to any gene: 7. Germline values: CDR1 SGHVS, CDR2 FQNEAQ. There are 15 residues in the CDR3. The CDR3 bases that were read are TGTGCCAGCAGCTTCGCGGACAGGGGAGGAGAAAAA. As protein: CASSFADRGGEK. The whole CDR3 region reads CASSFADRGGEKLFF.

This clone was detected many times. CDR3 amino acids: CASTLRGHNNSPLHF. Partial CDR3 DNA: TGTGCCAGCACCCTTCGGGGACACAATAATTCACCC. This chain uses TRBV27 with TRBJ1-6; tentatively, D is TRBD1 (6 bases). Read sequence stops 3 residues before the CDR3 end, and the germline J gene provides the missing end. Germline CDR1 and CDR2: MNHEY and SMNVEV (reference sequence). Trimming stripped 7 bases from V and 5 bases from J, with 15 bases between. CDR3 length: 15 residues.

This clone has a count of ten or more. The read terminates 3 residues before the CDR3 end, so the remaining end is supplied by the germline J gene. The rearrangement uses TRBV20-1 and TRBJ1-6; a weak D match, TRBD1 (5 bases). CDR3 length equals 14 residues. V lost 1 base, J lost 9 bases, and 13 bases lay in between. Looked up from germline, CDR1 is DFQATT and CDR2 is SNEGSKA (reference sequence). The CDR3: CSARAVQVGSPLHF. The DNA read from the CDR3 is TGCAGTGCTAGAGCTGTACAGGTCGGTTCACCC.

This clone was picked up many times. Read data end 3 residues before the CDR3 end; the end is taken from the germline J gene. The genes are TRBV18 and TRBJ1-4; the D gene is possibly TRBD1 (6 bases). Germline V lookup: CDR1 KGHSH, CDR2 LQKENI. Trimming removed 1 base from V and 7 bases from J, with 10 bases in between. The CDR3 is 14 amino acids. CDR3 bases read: TGTGCCAGCTCACCACAGGGGGTGGGTGAAAAA. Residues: CASSPQGVGEK. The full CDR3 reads CASSPQGVGEKLFF.

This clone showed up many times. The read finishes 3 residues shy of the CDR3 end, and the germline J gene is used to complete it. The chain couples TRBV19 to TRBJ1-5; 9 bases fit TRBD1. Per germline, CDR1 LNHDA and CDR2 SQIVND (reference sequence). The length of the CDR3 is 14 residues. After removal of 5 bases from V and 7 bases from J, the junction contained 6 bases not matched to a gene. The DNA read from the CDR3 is TGTGCCAGTAGTGGGGGGACAGGGCGACAGCCC. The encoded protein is CASSGGTGRQP. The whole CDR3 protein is CASSGGTGRQPQHF.

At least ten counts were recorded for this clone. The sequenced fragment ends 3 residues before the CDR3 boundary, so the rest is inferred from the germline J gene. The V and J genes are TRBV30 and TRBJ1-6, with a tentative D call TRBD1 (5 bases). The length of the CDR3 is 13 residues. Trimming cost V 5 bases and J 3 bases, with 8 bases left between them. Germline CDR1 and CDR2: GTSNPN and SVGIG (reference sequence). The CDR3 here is CAWQTDYNSPLHF. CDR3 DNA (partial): TGTGCCTGGCAGACAGACTATAATTCACCC.

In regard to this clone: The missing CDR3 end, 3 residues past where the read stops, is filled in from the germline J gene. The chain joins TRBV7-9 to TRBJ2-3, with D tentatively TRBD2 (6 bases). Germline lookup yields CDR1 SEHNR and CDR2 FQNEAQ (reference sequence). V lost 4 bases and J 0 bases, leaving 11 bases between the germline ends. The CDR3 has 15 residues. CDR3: CASSSWGESTDTQYF. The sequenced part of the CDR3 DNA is TGTGCCAGCAGCTCGTGGGGGGAGAGCACAGATACG.

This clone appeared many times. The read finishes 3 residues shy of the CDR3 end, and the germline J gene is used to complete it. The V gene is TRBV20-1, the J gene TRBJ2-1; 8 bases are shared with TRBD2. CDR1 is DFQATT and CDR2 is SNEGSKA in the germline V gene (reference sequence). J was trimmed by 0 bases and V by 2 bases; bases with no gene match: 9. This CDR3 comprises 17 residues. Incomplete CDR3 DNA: TGCAGTGCTAGACCCCGCTTAGCGGGGAGCTCCTACAATGAG. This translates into CSARPRLAGSSYNE. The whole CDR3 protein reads CSARPRLAGSSYNEQFF.

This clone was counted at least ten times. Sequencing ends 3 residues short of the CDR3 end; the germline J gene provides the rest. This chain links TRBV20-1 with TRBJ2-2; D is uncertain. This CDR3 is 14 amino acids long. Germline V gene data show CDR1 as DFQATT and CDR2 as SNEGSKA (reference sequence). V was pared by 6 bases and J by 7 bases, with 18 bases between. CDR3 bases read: TGCAGTGCCAGGAGAGACGGCAACCGCGGGGAG. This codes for CSARRDGNRGE. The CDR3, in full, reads CSARRDGNRGELFF.

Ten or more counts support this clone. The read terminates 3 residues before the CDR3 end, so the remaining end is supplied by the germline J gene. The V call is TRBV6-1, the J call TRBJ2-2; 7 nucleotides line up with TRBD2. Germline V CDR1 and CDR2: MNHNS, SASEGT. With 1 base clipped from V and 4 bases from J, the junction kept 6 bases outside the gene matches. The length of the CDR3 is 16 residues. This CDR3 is CASSEDRGVATGELFF. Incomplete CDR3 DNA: TGTGCCAGCAGTGAAGACCGGGGGGTGGCCACCGGGGAG.

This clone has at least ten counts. CDR3 DNA (partial): TGTGCCAGCAGCTCCCGACAGACCGGGGAG. Protein: CASSSRQTGE. In full, the CDR3 is CASSSRQTGELFF. This chain links TRBV5-8 with TRBJ2-2; D might be TRBD1 (5 bases). The read falls 3 residues short of the CDR3 end, and the missing part is taken from the germline J gene. CDR1 SGHTS and CDR2 YDEGEE come from the germline V gene. Trimming stripped 3 bases from V and 5 bases from J, with 8 bases between. The CDR3 loop spans 13 amino acids.

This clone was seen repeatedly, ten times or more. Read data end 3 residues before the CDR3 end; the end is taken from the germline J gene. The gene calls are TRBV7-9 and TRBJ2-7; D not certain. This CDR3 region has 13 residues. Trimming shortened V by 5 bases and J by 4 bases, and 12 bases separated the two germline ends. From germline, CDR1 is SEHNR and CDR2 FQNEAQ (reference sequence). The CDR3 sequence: CASSPAVGYEQYF. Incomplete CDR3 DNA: TGTGCCAGCAGCCCAGCAGTCGGGTACGAG.

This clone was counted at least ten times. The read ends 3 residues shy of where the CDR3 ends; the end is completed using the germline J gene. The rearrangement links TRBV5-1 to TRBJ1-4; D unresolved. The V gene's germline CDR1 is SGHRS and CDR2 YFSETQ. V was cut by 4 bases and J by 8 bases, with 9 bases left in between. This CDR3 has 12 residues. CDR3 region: CASSLPGEKLFF. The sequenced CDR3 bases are TGCGCCAGCAGCCTGCCCGGGGAAAAA.

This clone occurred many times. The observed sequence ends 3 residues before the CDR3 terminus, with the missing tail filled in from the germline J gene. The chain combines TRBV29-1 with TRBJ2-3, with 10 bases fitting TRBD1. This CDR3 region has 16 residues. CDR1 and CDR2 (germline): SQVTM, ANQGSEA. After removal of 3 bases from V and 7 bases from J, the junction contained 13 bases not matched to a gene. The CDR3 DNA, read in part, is TGCAGCGTTGATAGGGGACAGGGGTTTGGTGGAAATACG. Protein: CSVDRGQGFGGNT. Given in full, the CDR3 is CSVDRGQGFGGNTQYF.

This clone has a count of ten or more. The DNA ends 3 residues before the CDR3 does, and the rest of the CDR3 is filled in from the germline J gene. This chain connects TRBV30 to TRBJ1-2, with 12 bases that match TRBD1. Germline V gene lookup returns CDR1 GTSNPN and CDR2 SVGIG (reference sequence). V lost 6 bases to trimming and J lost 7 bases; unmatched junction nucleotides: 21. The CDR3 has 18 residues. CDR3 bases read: TGTGCCTGTTCGTCGTACTCCGGGACAGGGGGCCCCCTGCGTGGC. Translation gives CACSSYSGTGGPLRG. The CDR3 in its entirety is CACSSYSGTGGPLRGYTF.

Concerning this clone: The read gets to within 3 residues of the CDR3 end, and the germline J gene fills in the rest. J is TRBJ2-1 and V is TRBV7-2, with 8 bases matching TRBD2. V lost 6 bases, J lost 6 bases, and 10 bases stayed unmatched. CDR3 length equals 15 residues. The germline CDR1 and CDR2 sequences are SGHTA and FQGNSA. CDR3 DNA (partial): TGTGCCAGCAGTCGACCGGGGGGGGACCGCAATGAG. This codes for CASSRPGGDRNE. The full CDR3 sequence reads CASSRPGGDRNEQFF. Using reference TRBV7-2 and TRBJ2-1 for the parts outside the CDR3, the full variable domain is GAGVSQSPSNKVTEKGKDVELRCDPISGHTALYWYRQSLGQGLEFLIYFQGNSAPDKSGLPSDRFSAERTGGSVSTLTIQRTQQEDSAVYLCASSRPGGDRNEQFFGPGTRLTVL.

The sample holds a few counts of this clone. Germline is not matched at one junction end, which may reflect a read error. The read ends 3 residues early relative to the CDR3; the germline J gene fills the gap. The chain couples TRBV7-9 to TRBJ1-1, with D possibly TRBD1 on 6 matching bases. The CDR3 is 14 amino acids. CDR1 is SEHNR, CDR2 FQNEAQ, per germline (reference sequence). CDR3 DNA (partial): TGTTCCAGCAGCCTAGGACAGTTGAACACTGAA. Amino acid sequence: CSSSLGQLNTE. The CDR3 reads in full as CSSSLGQLNTEAFF.

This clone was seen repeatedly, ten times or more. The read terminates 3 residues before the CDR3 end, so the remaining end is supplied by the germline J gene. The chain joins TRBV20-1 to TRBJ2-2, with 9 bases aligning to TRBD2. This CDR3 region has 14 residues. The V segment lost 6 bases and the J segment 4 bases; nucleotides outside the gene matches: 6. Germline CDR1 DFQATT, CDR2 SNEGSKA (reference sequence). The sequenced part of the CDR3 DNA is TGCAGTGCAGGTGGCGGGAGGGCCACCGGGGAG. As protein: CSAGGGRATGE. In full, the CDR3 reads CSAGGGRATGELFF.

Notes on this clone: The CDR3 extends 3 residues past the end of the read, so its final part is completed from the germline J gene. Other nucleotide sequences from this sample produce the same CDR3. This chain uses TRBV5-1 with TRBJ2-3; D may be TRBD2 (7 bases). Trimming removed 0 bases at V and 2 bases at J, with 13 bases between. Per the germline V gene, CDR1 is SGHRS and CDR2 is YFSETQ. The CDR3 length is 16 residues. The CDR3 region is CASSLEGGGSTDTQYF. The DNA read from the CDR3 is TGCGCCAGCAGCTTGGAGGGGGGGGGCTCCACAGATACG.

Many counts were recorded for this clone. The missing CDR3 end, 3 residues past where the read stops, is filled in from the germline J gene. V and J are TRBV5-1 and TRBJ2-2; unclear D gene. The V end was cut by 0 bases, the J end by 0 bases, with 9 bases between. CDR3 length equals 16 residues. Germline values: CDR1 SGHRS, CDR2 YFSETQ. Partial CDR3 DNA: TGCGCCAGCAGCTTGGGGCCACAATCGAACACCGGGGAG. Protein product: CASSLGPQSNTGE. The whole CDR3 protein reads CASSLGPQSNTGELFF.

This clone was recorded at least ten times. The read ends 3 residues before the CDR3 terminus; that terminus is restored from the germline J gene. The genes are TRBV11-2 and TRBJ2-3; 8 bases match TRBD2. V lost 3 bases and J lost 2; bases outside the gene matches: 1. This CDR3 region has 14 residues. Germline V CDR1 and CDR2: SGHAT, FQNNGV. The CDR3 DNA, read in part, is TGTGCCAGCAGCTTGCGGGGGGACACAGATACG. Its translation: CASSLRGDTDT. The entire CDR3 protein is CASSLRGDTDTQYF.

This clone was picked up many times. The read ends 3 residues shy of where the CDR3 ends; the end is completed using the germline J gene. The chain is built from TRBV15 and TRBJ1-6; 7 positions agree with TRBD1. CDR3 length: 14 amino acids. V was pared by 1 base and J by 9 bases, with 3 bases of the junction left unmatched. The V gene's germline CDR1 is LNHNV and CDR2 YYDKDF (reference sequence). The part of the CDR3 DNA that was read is TGTGCCACCAGCAGAGGACAGGGCGGTTCACCC. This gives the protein CATSRGQGGSP. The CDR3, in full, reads CATSRGQGGSPLHF. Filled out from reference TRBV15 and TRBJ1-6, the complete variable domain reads DAMVIQNPRYQVTQFGKPVTLSCSQTLNHNVMYWYQQKSSQAPKLLFHYYDKDFNNEADTPDNFQSRRPNTSFCFLDIRSPGLGDTAMYLCATSRGQGGSPLHFGNGTRLTVT.

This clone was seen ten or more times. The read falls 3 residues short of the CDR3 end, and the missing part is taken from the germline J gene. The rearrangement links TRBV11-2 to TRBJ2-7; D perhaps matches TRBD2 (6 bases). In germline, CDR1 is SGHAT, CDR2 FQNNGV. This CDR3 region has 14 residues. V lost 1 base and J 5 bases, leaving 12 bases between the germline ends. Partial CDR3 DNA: TGTGCCAGCAGCTTAGGCCCAGGAGGGCACGAG. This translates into CASSLGPGGHE. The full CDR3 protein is CASSLGPGGHEQYF.

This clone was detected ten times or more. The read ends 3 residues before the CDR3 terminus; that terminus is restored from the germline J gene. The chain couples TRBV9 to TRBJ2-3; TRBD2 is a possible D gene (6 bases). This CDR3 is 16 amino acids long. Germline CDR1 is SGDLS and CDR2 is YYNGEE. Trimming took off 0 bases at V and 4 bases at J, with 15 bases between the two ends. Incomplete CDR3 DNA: TGTGCCAGCAGCGTAGACCAGCGGGCTGCCGCAGATACG. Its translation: CASSVDQRAAADT. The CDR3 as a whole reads CASSVDQRAAADTQYF.

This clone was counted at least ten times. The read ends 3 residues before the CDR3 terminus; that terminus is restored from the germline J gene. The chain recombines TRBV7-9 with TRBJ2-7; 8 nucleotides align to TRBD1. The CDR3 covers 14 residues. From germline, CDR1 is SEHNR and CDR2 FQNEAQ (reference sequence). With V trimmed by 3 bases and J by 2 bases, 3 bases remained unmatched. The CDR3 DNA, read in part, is TGTGCCAGCAGCTTTCGGACAGGGCCCTACGAG. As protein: CASSFRTGPYE. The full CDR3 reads CASSFRTGPYEQYF.

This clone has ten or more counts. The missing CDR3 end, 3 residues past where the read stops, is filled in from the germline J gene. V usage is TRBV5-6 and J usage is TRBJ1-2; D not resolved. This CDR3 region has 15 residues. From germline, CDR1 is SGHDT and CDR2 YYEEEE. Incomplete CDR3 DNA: TGTGCCAGCAGCTTGGATACGGGGAGCAGGAGAGGC. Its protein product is CASSLDTGSRRG. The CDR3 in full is CASSLDTGSRRGYTF.

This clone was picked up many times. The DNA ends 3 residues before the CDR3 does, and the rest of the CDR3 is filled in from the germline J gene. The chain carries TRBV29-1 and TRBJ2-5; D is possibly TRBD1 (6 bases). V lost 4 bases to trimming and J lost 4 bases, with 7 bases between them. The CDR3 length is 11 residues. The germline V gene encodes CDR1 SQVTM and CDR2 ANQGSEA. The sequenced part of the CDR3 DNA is TGCAGCGTTGGAGGGGGAGAGACC. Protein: CSVGGGET. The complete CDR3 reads CSVGGGETQYF.

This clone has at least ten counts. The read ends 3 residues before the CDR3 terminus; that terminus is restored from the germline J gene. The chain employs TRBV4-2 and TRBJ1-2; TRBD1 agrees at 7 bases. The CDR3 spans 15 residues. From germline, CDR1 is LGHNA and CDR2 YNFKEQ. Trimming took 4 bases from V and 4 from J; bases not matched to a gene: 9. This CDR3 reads CASSPGTVAIYGYTF. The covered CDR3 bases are TGTGCCAGCAGCCCCGGGACAGTGGCCATCTATGGC.